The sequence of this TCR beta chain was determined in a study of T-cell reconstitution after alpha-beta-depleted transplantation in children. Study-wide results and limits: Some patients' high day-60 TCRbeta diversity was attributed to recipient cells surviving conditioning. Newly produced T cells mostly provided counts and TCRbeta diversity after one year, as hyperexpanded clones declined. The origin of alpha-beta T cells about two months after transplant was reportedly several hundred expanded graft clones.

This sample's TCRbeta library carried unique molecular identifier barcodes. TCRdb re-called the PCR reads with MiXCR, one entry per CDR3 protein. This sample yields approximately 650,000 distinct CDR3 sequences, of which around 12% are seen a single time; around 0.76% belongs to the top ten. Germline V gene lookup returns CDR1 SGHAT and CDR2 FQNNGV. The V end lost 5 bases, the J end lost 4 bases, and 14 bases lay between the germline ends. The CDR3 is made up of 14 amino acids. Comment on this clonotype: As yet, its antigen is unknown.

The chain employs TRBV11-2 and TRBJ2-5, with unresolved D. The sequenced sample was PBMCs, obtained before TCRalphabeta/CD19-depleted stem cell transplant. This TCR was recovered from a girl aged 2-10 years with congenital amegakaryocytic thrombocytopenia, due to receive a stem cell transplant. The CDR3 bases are TGTGCCAGCAGCCCCCGTTTGCTGGCAGAGACCCAGTACTTC. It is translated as CASSPRLLAETQYF.